A selection of T cell receptor beta chains follows, all from one sample in a study of follicular helper T cells after annual influenza vaccination. Only in-frame clones appear in the TCRdb table, and some are missing; sequencing was by immunoSEQ multiplex PCR. The data contain roughly 9,600 clones, about 80% of them singletons. The input for sequencing was CXCR5- memory CD4+ T cells sorted from blood, taken 7 days after influenza vaccination. These receptors all come from an adult who received the influenza vaccine. Each CDR3 is given with its conserved first and last residue. The D gene is left open where the match is weak. Part of the rows lack a size; the others show once, few, many or a class for expanded clones.

CDR3nt	CDR3aa	abundance	v_gene	j_gene	d_gene
TGTGCCTGGAGTGTAGAGGCGGGATACGAGCAGTACTTC	CAWSVEAGYEQYF	NA	TRBV30	TRBJ2-7	NA
TGTGCCAGCCAGGGTAACACTGAAGCTTTCTTT	CASQGNTEAFF	NA	TRBV6-1	TRBJ1-1	NA
TGTGCCAGCAGCTTAGCGCCCAGGGAGCACGAGCAGTACTTC	CASSLAPREHEQYF	few	TRBV7-8	TRBJ2-7	NA
TGTGCCAGCAGTTCCCTCGGGACTACTTACGAGCAGTACTTC	CASSSLGTTYEQYF	NA	TRBV6-6	TRBJ2-7	TRBD2
TGTGCCAGTAGTATAGGGGTAAACTATGGCTACACCTTC	CASSIGVNYGYTF	few	TRBV19	TRBJ1-2	NA
TGTGCCAGCAGCTTGTCTGGGTCCGAGCAGTACTTC	CASSLSGSEQYF	NA	TRBV7-9	TRBJ2-7	NA
TGTGCCAGCTCACCGAGCACGAACTATGGCTACACCTTC	CASSPSTNYGYTF	NA	TRBV18	TRBJ1-2	NA
TGCGCCAGCAGCTTGGAAGCGGGGGCAACAGATACGCAGTATTTT	CASSLEAGATDTQYF	NA	TRBV5-1	TRBJ2-3	TRBD2
TGTGCCAGCAGCCCCACTGGGAACTATGGCTACACCTTC	CASSPTGNYGYTF	NA	TRBV13	TRBJ1-2	NA
TGTGCCAGTAGACCGCAGGGCGGACACCAAGAGACCCAGTACTTC	CASRPQGGHQETQYF	once	TRBV19	TRBJ2-5	NA
TGTGCCAGTAGTCCGCGGACAGGGCCGAGCTCTGGAAACACCATATATTTT	CASSPRTGPSSGNTIYF	NA	TRBV19	TRBJ1-3	TRBD1
TGTGCCAGCAGCTCTTCCCGGAACAGGGAGGGAGAGACCCAGTACTTC	CASSSSRNREGETQYF	once	TRBV7-2	TRBJ2-5	NA
TGTGCCAGCAGCCCCCCCTTGGGGCGACTCGCGAAAAGCTCCTACGAGCAGTACTTC	CASSPPLGRLAKSSYEQYF	NA	TRBV28	TRBJ2-7	NA
TGTGCCAGCAGTTCTGATTGGGGGTTTGGTCAGCCCCAGCATTTT	CASSSDWGFGQPQHF	few	TRBV27	TRBJ1-5	NA
TGTGCCAGCAGTTTTGGTCGGCAGCCCCAGCATTTT	CASSFGRQPQHF	NA	TRBV28	TRBJ1-5	NA
TGTGCCAGTAGTATAAAGGGGCGGGACGCAGATACGCAGTATTTT	CASSIKGRDADTQYF	NA	TRBV19	TRBJ2-3	NA
TGTGCCAGCTCACGTGGAGACACAGATACGCAGTATTTT	CASSRGDTDTQYF	NA	TRBV18	TRBJ2-3	NA
TGTGCCAGCAGCCAGCGGCCCCAGGAGGGGCAGTTCTTC	CASSQRPQEGQFF	NA	TRBV7-2	TRBJ2-1	NA
TGTGCCAGCAGCTTAGCGTCCACATACGTTGGCACAGATACGCAGTATTTT	CASSLASTYVGTDTQYF	NA	TRBV7-9	TRBJ2-3	NA
TGTGCCAGTAGTATTCTTCGAGAGAACACTGAAGCTTTCTTT	CASSILRENTEAFF	NA	TRBV19	TRBJ1-1	NA
TGTGCCACCAGCAGACCGGGACAGGGCTACGAGCAGTACTTC	CATSRPGQGYEQYF	few	TRBV15	TRBJ2-7	TRBD1
TGTGCCAGCAGCTTGAGGGGGAACACTGAAGCTTTCTTT	CASSLRGNTEAFF	NA	TRBV5-8	TRBJ1-1	NA
TGTGCCAGCAGTCCGCAGGGACAGGGGGCCAGAAACACCATATATTTT	CASSPQGQGARNTIYF	NA	TRBV28	TRBJ1-3	TRBD1
TGCGCCAGCAGCCTTGAGGGACAGGGGAACGAAAAACTGTTTTTT	CASSLEGQGNEKLFF	once	TRBV5-1	TRBJ1-4	TRBD1
TGTGCCATCAGTGAGTCGGACCGGGTGGACTATGGCTACACCTTC	CAISESDRVDYGYTF	few	TRBV10-3	TRBJ1-2	NA
TGTGCCAGCAGGGGGCTCGATGGCTACACCTTC	CASRGLDGYTF	once	TRBV6-7	TRBJ1-2	NA
TGTGCCAGCAGCGTAACCGGGGACGGTGAAGCTTTCTTT	CASSVTGDGEAFF	once	TRBV9	TRBJ1-1	NA
TGCGCCAGCAGCTTGGGGGACAGTAGCACAGATACGCAGTATTTT	CASSLGDSSTDTQYF	NA	TRBV5-1	TRBJ2-3	TRBD1
TGTGCCAGTAGGAAAGAGACTAGCGGGGGTCGATACAATGAGCAGTTCTTC	CASRKETSGGRYNEQFF	NA	TRBV19	TRBJ2-1	TRBD2
TGTGCCAGCGCCACCGTCGCGGTGGAGACCCAGTACTTC	CASATVAVETQYF	NA	TRBV27	TRBJ2-5	NA
TGTGCCAGCAGCCCTTTTAGACCCTCGGGGGCGGGAGGCTACGAGCAGTACTTC	CASSPFRPSGAGGYEQYF	NA	TRBV13	TRBJ2-7	TRBD2
TGTGCCAGCAGTGAGGGTATCCGGGACACTGAAGCTTTCTTT	CASSEGIRDTEAFF	NA	TRBV2	TRBJ1-1	NA
TGTGCCAGCAGTCCTGACAGGGGGCCCACCCTCTATGGCTACACCTTC	CASSPDRGPTLYGYTF	NA	TRBV27	TRBJ1-2	TRBD1
TGCGCCAGCAGCATAACAGGGAACACTGAAGCTTTCTTT	CASSITGNTEAFF	NA	TRBV4-3	TRBJ1-1	NA
TGTGCCTGGGAGGACAGGGGGGGCTACGAGCAGTACTTC	CAWEDRGGYEQYF	NA	TRBV30	TRBJ2-7	TRBD1
TGTGCCAGCAGCTTACTTACACGCTCGGATACGCAGTATTTT	CASSLLTRSDTQYF	NA	TRBV7-3	TRBJ2-3	NA
TGTGCCAGTAGTATGTTTGGTGCGTTTAGCAATCAGCCCCAGCATTTT	CASSMFGAFSNQPQHF	NA	TRBV19	TRBJ1-5	NA
TGTGCCAGCAGCGTCACAGGGGGACAAGAGACCCAGTACTTC	CASSVTGGQETQYF	once	TRBV9	TRBJ2-5	TRBD1
TGTGCCAGCAGCTCCACAGATACGCAGTATTTT	CASSSTDTQYF	NA	TRBV7-2	TRBJ2-3	NA
TGCGCCAGCAGCTTGCGGCCAGGCCTTAACTCTGGGGCCAACGTCCTGACTTTC	CASSLRPGLNSGANVLTF	NA	TRBV5-1	TRBJ2-6	NA
TGTGCCAGCAGTTACTCAGGTGGAGATTTGAAGACCCAGTACTTC	CASSYSGGDLKTQYF	NA	TRBV6-5	TRBJ2-5	NA
TGTGCCAGCTCACTCTTCGGACCAATCTCCCAAGAGACCCAGTACTTC	CASSLFGPISQETQYF	NA	TRBV18	TRBJ2-5	NA
TGTGCCAGCAGTCCCCCGGGGAGCTCGCGCGAGCAGTACTTC	CASSPPGSSREQYF	NA	TRBV5-6	TRBJ2-7	NA
TGCGCCAGCAGCCCGGGGCTAGCGGAATCTAAGAGCTCCTACAATGAGCAGTTCTTC	CASSPGLAESKSSYNEQFF	once	TRBV4-1	TRBJ2-1	TRBD2
TGTGCCAGCATAAGGTCGACAGTGAACACTGAAGCTTTCTTT	CASIRSTVNTEAFF	once	TRBV6-1	TRBJ1-1	NA
TGTGCCATCAGTGGGGCGGGGGCGAACACCGGGGAGCTGTTTTTT	CAISGAGANTGELFF	NA	TRBV10-3	TRBJ2-2	TRBD2